This T cell receptor (beta chain) was sequenced for a study of blood T cell repertoires in COVID-19. Study overall: PBMCs, B-cell-depleted T cells, or T cells were the source of the cDNA or gDNA that made up the material.

Between the trimmed V and J ends, which lost 5 bases and 2 bases, there was a span of 13 bases. The germline V gene encodes CDR1 SGHTA and CDR2 FQGTGA. CDR3 size: 15 residues. The protocol was immunoSEQ multiplex PCR, while the TCRdb copy is restricted to in-frame clones and leaves out a portion. The repertoire holds 80,000 to 100,000 clones, with approximately 74% as singletons. The chain recombines TRBV7-3 with TRBJ2-1, with a possible D match to TRBD1 (6 bases). Sequenced input: peripheral blood. This receptor was taken from a man in his 70s with COVID-19, enrolled during active disease. CDR3 protein: CASSPRQATYNEQFF. The CDR3 nucleotides read TGTGCCAGCAGCCCCAGACAGGCTACCTACAATGAGCAGTTCTTC.